This TCR beta chain was observed in a study of blood T cell repertoires in COVID-19. Study in general: Collection of acute and convalescent COVID-19 samples took place in the United States, Italy and Spain. T cells, B-cell-depleted T cells, or PBMCs provided the cDNA or gDNA that served as material.

CDR3 length: 14 amino acids. Trimming took 7 bases from V and 5 from J, leaving 17 bases between them. Germline V gene data show CDR1 as MNHEY and CDR2 as SVGAGI. Profiled with immunoSEQ multiplex PCR; TCRdb holds only in-frame clones, not every one. The repertoire consists of about 180,000 clones, with 80% to 90% occurring once and the leading ten covering about 2.1%. This TCR was recovered from a man aged 18 to 29 who had recovered from COVID-19. Material: peripheral blood. This sequence joins TRBV6-5 and TRBJ2-5; D not resolved. CDR3 bases: TGTGCCAGCACCCCTCGGGTTTTTGGGGAGACCCAGTACTTC. As protein: CASTPRVFGETQYF.